Listed below are T cell receptor beta chains from one sample, sequenced in a study of blood T cells in healthy people across ages. Via MiXCR, TCRdb re-called the 5' RACE reads, giving one row per CDR3 protein. Of 1.5 million to 2 million distinct CDR3 sequences in the sample, approximately 50% were seen once. Input material: blood. The receptors here all came from a woman aged 40 to 50 in good health. CDR3s include the opening cysteine and the closing phenylalanine or tryptophan. A D gene is named only where the DNA matches it firmly. Size tells how often a clone was seen (once, few, many) or the class of an expanded clone, and some rows leave it out.

J gene | V gene | D gene | clone size | CDR3 DNA | CDR3 protein
TRBJ1-2 | TRBV29-1 | - | few | TGCAGCGTTGAAGGAATGGGGACAAACCTTAACTATGGCTACACCTTC | CSVEGMGTNLNYGYTF
TRBJ2-3 | TRBV6-5 | - | - | TGTGCCAGCGGTTACATGGCAGGATACACAGATACGCAGTATTTT | CASGYMAGYTDTQYF
TRBJ1-5 | TRBV6-2/TRBV6-3 | - | few | TGTGCCAGCAGTCCCTCAGGGGTCGGCAGTCAGCCCCAGCATTTT | CASSPSGVGSQPQHF
TRBJ2-5 | TRBV4-3 | - | - | TGCGCCAGCAGCCACTCTCCTGGGGGATCAGAGACCCAGTACTTC | CASSHSPGGSETQYF
TRBJ2-6 | TRBV18 | - | - | TGTGCCAGCTCACCGCAGTACTCTGGGGCCAACGTCCTGACTTTC | CASSPQYSGANVLTF
TRBJ1-1 | TRBV20-1 | - | - | TGCAGTGCTAGGGGGGCTGCAAGAGGGAACACTGAAGCTTTCTTT | CSARGAARGNTEAFF
TRBJ2-5 | TRBV7-2 | - | many | TGTGCCAGCAGCTTGGACAGTCTAGAGACCCAGTACTTC | CASSLDSLETQYF
TRBJ1-2 | TRBV6-5 | TRBD1 | - | TGTGCCAGCAGTGGTCGGGGACAGGGGAACTATGGCTGCACCTTC | CASSGRGQGNYGCTF
TRBJ2-1 | TRBV10-3 | - | once | TGTGCCATCAGTGGAGCGAAAGGGATCCTCCGAAATGAGCAGTTCTTC | CAISGAKGILRNEQFF
TRBJ2-7 | TRBV29-1 | - | few | TGCAGCGTTGACTGGGGCTACGAGCAGTACTTC | CSVDWGYEQYF
TRBJ2-7 | TRBV29-1 | - | - | TGCAGCGTTGTAGGGGCGTCCTACGAGCAGTACTTC | CSVVGASYEQYF
TRBJ2-3 | TRBV7-2 | - | - | TGTGCCAGCAGCCCAAGGGCCGGGAAGGCAACAGATACGCAGTATTTT | CASSPRAGKATDTQYF
TRBJ1-1 | TRBV9 | - | - | TGTGCCAGCAGCGTAGTGGGGGGGGGTTCGGCTGAAGCTTTCTTT | CASSVVGGGSAEAFF
TRBJ2-1 | TRBV24-1 | TRBD2 | few | TGTGCCACCAGTGATCCGGGACTAGTCATAGATGAGCAGTTCTTC | CATSDPGLVIDEQFF
TRBJ1-2 | TRBV28 | - | - | TGTGCCAGCAGGCGGGTGGAAGGCTACACCTTC | CASRRVEGYTF
TRBJ2-1 | TRBV6-6 | TRBD1 | - | TGTGCCAGCAGTTACTCGAAAGGCCAGGGGGTCAATGAGCAGTTCTTC | CASSYSKGQGVNEQFF
TRBJ2-3 | TRBV18 | TRBD2 | - | TGTGCCAGCTCACCACTTTCTAGCGGGGGCCGCGATACGCAGTATTTT | CASSPLSSGGRDTQYF